This T cell receptor (beta chain) emerged from a study of blood T cell repertoires in COVID-19. In the study overall: The United States, Italy and Spain supplied acute and convalescent COVID-19 samples. T cells, B-cell-depleted T cells, or PBMCs provided the cDNA or gDNA that served as material.

In the original processing: Researchers report that nucleated cell counts were estimated from reference gene primer amplification. Sequenced by immunoSEQ multiplex PCR; TCRdb stores in-frame clones only, minus some. Clonal size and the V and J genes are those of that table, whereas D and trimming came from the DNA. Among almost 200,000 clones, roughly 90% were seen once, and the ten largest hold 0.7% to 0.85%. The CDR3 is 14 residues long. CDR1 is SGHNT and CDR2 is YENEEA in the germline V gene. The V end lost 0 bases, the J end lost 3 bases, and 9 bases lay between the germline ends. This chain links TRBV11-3 with TRBJ2-7; TRBD1 might be the D (6 bases). The sample comprised peripheral blood. The receptor comes from a woman between 65 and 79 years old with acute or convalescent COVID-19. The CDR3 DNA reads as TGTGCCAGCAGCTTAGAGGGGGCCTACTACGAGCAGTACTTC. This translates into CASSLEGAYYEQYF.